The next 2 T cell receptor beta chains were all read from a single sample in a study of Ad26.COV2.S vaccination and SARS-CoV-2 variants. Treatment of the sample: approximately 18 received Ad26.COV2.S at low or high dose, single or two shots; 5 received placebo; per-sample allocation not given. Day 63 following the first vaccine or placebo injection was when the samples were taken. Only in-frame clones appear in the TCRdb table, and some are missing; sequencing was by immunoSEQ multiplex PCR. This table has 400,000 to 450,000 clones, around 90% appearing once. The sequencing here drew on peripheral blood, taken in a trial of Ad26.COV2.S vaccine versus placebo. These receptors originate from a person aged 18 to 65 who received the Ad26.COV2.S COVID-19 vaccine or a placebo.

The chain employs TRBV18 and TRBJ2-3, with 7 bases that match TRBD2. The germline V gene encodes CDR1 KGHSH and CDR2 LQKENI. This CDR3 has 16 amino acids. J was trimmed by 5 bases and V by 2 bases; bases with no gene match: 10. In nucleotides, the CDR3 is TGTGCCAGCTCACCATCGAGGCGGGAGTTAGGAGATACGCAGTATTTT. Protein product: CASSPSRRELGDTQYF. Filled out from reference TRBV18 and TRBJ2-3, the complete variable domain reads NAGVMQNPRHLVRRRGQEARLRCSPMKGHSHVYWYRQLPEEGLKFMVYLQKENIIDESGMPKERFSAEFPKEGPSILRIQQVVRGDSAAYFCASSPSRRELGDTQYFGPGTRLTVL.

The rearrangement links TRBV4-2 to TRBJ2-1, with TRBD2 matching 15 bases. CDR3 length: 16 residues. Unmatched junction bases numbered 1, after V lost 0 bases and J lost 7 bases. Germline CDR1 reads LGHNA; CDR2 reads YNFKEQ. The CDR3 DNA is TGTGCCAGCAGCCAAGAGGGGACTAGCGGGAGGAATGAGCAGTTCTTC. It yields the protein CASSQEGTSGRNEQFF.